This passage covers 31 T cell receptor beta chains from one sample sequenced in a study of OX40 agonist ivuxolimab in advanced cancers. Assay used: immunoSEQ multiplex PCR; TCRdb lists only in-frame clones, some missing. The sample has approximately 84,000 clones, approximately 94% seen once. Material: CD4+ or CD8+ T cells sorted from blood, obtained in a trial of the OX40 agonist ivuxolimab. These receptors were obtained from an adult with an advanced solid tumor such as melanoma, head and neck, liver or kidney cancer.

The rearrangement uses TRBV27 and TRBJ2-1, with D unresolved. The CDR3 runs 12 residues. V was cut by 6 bases and J by 5 bases, with 8 bases left in between. The germline V gene encodes CDR1 MNHEY and CDR2 SMNVEV (reference sequence). CDR3 protein: CASSQLNNEQFF. The CDR3 DNA sequence: TGTGCCAGCAGCCAACTTAACAATGAGCAGTTCTTC.

This chain links TRBV6-5 with TRBJ2-7, with 12 positions matching TRBD1. Germline loops: CDR1 MNHEY, CDR2 SVGAGI. The V segment lost 0 bases and the J segment 6 bases; nucleotides outside the gene matches: 6. The CDR3 runs 16 residues. The CDR3 region is CASSYSPGQGASEQYF. CDR3 bases: TGTGCCAGCAGTTACTCACCGGGACAGGGGGCGAGCGAGCAGTACTTC.

In this sample, this clone turned up once. This chain uses TRBV10-2 with TRBJ2-1, with 16 bases lining up with TRBD2. The trim removed 8 bases at V and 9 bases at J, leaving 4 bases unmatched. Germline V gene data show CDR1 as WSHSY and CDR2 as SAAADI. The length of the CDR3 is 14 residues. DNA for the CDR3: TGCGCCAGCGAGGGGACTAGCGGGAGGGGTGAGCAGTTCTTC. Residues: CASEGTSGRGEQFF.

J is TRBJ2-3 and V is TRBV27; TRBD2 matches 16 bases. The CDR3 has 15 amino acids. The germline gives CDR1 MNHEY, CDR2 SMNVEV (reference sequence). Trimming removed 7 bases from V and 5 bases from J; junction bases left unmatched: 3. The CDR3 is CASKGLAGGLDTQYF. In DNA form, the CDR3 reads TGTGCCAGCAAGGGACTAGCGGGAGGGTTAGATACGCAGTATTTT.

The chain recombines TRBV27 with TRBJ1-5, with TRBD1 as a possible D gene (6 bases). Per germline, CDR1 MNHEY and CDR2 SMNVEV (reference sequence). The CDR3 contains 14 residues. V lost 9 bases and J 0 bases, leaving 12 bases between the germline ends. CDR3 region: CASKEQGSNQPQHF. DNA of the CDR3: TGTGCCAGTAAAGAACAGGGTAGCAATCAGCCCCAGCATTTT.

The chain is built from TRBV2 and TRBJ2-1, with unresolved D. The germline V gene encodes CDR1 SNHLY and CDR2 FYNNEI. Trimming pared 3 bases from V and 6 bases from J, leaving 12 bases between. This CDR3 contains 14 residues. This CDR3 is CASSENSLTNEQFF. The CDR3, as DNA: TGTGCCAGCAGTGAGAATAGCCTGACCAATGAGCAGTTCTTC.

V is TRBV7-8 and J is TRBJ2-1; 7 nucleotides match TRBD1. The J segment lost 7 bases and the V segment lost 3 bases, leaving 6 bases of the junction unmatched. The CDR3 contains 14 residues. The germline V gene encodes CDR1 SGHVS and CDR2 FQNEAQ. The CDR3 coding sequence is TGTGCCAGCAGCTTTACGACAGGGTGGAATGAGCAGTTCTTC. Its translation is CASSFTTGWNEQFF.

The chain employs TRBV7-9 and TRBJ2-7; D might be TRBD1 or TRBD2, each matching 5 bases. The V gene's germline CDR1 is SEHNR and CDR2 FQNEAQ (reference sequence). The CDR3 runs 12 residues. The ends were cut back, 6 bases at V and 2 bases at J, with 8 bases in the middle. CDR3 nucleotides: TGTGCCAGCAGGACGGGGCCCTACGAGCAGTACTTC. Its protein product is CASRTGPYEQYF.

J is TRBJ2-1 and V is TRBV9, with no clear D. The CDR3 length is 16 residues. V was pared by 0 bases and J by 0 bases, with 10 bases between. Per the germline V gene, CDR1 is SGDLS and CDR2 is YYNGEE. This chain's CDR3 is CASSVVARSSYNEQFF. CDR3 DNA: TGTGCCAGCAGCGTAGTAGCTAGAAGCTCCTACAATGAGCAGTTCTTC.

J is TRBJ2-1 and V is TRBV9, with TRBD2 as a possible D gene (6 bases). The CDR3 spans 13 residues. The germline gives CDR1 SGDLS, CDR2 YYNGEE. Trimming removed 1 base from V and 9 bases from J, with 11 bases in between. Written as DNA, the CDR3 is TGTGCCAGCAGCGTACGGCTAGCGACTGAGCAGTTCTTC. Protein product: CASSVRLATEQFF.

The gene calls are TRBV7-2 and TRBJ2-1; 8 nucleotides line up with TRBD2. There are 15 residues in the CDR3. Germline CDR1 and CDR2: SGHTA and FQGNSA. With V trimmed by 7 bases and J by 2 bases, 7 bases remained unmatched. This CDR3 is CASTSPGLAYNEQFF. The DNA of the CDR3 is TGTGCCAGCACCTCTCCGGGACTAGCCTACAATGAGCAGTTCTTC.

The chain carries TRBV9 and TRBJ2-5; 8 bases are shared with TRBD1. The DNA matches TRBJ2-7 better at its end, which makes the J call doubtful. CDR3 length: 16 residues. Germline lookup yields CDR1 SGDLS and CDR2 YYNGEE. This CDR3 reads CASSPWTGSSSYEQYF. The CDR3 DNA follows: TGTGCCAGCAGCCCGTGGACAGGGTCTAGCTCCTACGAGCAGTACTTC.

The CDR3 is CASSTNTEAFF. DNA for the CDR3: TGCGCCAGCAGCACGAACACTGAAGCTTTCTTT. The chain has TRBV4-3 and TRBJ1-1; no reliable D call. V gave up 5 bases and J gave up 1 base, with 2 bases separating them. Germline V CDR1 and CDR2: LGHNA, YSLEER. The CDR3 is 11 residues long.

As regards this clone: Other DNA sequences of this sample code for an identical CDR3. The chain employs TRBV7-8 and TRBJ1-2, with TRBD1 matching 7 bases. The trim removed 1 base at V and 2 bases at J, leaving 1 base unmatched. The germline gives CDR1 SGHVS, CDR2 FQNEAQ. The CDR3 is 14 amino acids. This CDR3 is CASSLEGANYGYTF. The DNA of the CDR3 is TGTGCCAGCAGCTTAGAGGGGGCGAACTATGGCTACACCTTC.

This chain uses TRBV5-6 with TRBJ1-4, with D tentatively TRBD1 (6 bases). The CDR3 runs to 14 residues. V dropped 1 base and J dropped 7 bases, with 11 bases sitting between them. Germline loops: CDR1 SGHDT, CDR2 YYEEEE. CDR3 sequence: CASSLWGGGEKLFF. CDR3 sequence (DNA): TGTGCCAGCAGCTTGTGGGGGGGCGGTGAAAAACTGTTTTTT.

The sample holds one count of this clone. This chain connects TRBV27 to TRBJ2-1; 13 bases align to TRBD2. The CDR3 is 18 residues long. Trimming removed 0 bases from V and 7 bases from J; junction bases left unmatched: 9. The germline V gene encodes CDR1 MNHEY and CDR2 SMNVEV (reference sequence). The CDR3 nucleotides are TGTGCCAGCAGTTTATCTTTCCGGACTAGCGGGAGCGGGAATGAGCAGTTCTTC. Its protein is CASSLSFRTSGSGNEQFF.

The chain joins TRBV6-1 to TRBJ1-5; no clear D gene. The V gene lost 3 bases and the J gene lost 7 bases, with 10 bases spanning the gap. CDR3 length: 13 amino acids. Per the germline V gene, CDR1 is MNHNS and CDR2 is SASEGT. The CDR3 nucleotides are TGTGCCAGCAGTGAGGAGTGGGAACAGCCCCAGCATTTT. This translates into CASSEEWEQPQHF.

J is TRBJ2-1 and V is TRBV7-6; D uncertain. Looked up from germline, CDR1 is SGHVS and CDR2 is FNYEAQ. The CDR3 runs 11 residues. V gave up 6 bases and J gave up 5 bases, with 5 bases separating them. The CDR3 region is CASSRHNEQFF. DNA of the CDR3: TGTGCCAGCAGTCGACACAATGAGCAGTTCTTC.

This chain joins TRBV11-2 and TRBJ2-1, with 14 bases that match TRBD2. This CDR3 comprises 18 residues. Germline-derived CDR1 and CDR2 are SGHAT and FQNNGV. With V trimmed by 2 bases and J by 3 bases, 6 bases remained unmatched. The CDR3 loop reads CASSLWTSGGPDYNEQFF. For the CDR3, the DNA is TGTGCCAGCAGCTTATGGACTAGCGGGGGGCCAGACTACAATGAGCAGTTCTTC.

This CDR3 reads CASSGAGWQGAMETQYF. The DNA for the CDR3 is TGTGCCAGCAGCGGTGCAGGTTGGCAGGGGGCGATGGAGACCCAGTACTTC. The genes are TRBV9 and TRBJ2-5; 8 bases map to TRBD1. There are 17 residues in the CDR3. Germline CDR1 and CDR2: SGDLS and YYNGEE. J was trimmed by 5 bases and V by 3 bases; bases with no gene match: 15.

The chain uses TRBV7-8 and TRBJ2-7; 14 bases fit TRBD2. This CDR3 is 16 amino acids long. Looked up from germline, CDR1 is SGHVS and CDR2 is FQNEAQ. V lost 5 bases, J lost 1 base, and 4 bases stayed unmatched. In DNA form, the CDR3 reads TGTGCCAGCAGCCGTGGACTAGCGGGAGGTTCCTACGAGCAGTACTTC. Protein: CASSRGLAGGSYEQYF. The whole variable domain, remainder taken from reference TRBV7-8 and TRBJ2-7, is GAGVSQSPRYKVAKRGQDVALRCDPISGHVSLFWYQQALGQGPEFLTYFQNEAQLDKSGLPSDRFFAERPEGSVSTLKIQRTQQEDSAVYLCASSRGLAGGSYEQYFGPGTRLTVT.

The V and J genes are TRBV4-1 and TRBJ2-2, with D maybe TRBD1 (6 bases). The germline V and J ends were trimmed by 1 base and 0 bases, with 9 bases remaining between them. In germline, CDR1 is MGHRA, CDR2 YSYEKL. The CDR3 runs to 16 residues. This CDR3 reads CASSQVYRANTGELFF. CDR3 nucleotides: TGCGCCAGCAGCCAAGTGTACAGGGCGAACACCGGGGAGCTGTTTTTT.

The gene calls are TRBV6-5 and TRBJ2-7; possibly TRBD2 for D (6 bases). CDR3 length: 15 amino acids. Germline V gene data show CDR1 as MNHEY and CDR2 as SVGAGI. V lost 4 bases and J 0 bases, leaving 13 bases between the germline ends. CDR3 region: CASSSWDSGSYEQYF. The CDR3 nucleotides read TGTGCCAGCAGTTCTTGGGACTCCGGCTCCTACGAGCAGTACTTC.

The chain employs TRBV7-3 and TRBJ2-7, with D unclear. Looked up from germline, CDR1 is SGHTA and CDR2 is FQGTGA. The CDR3 sequence is 13 residues long. Trimming removed 2 bases from V and 0 bases from J, with 5 bases in between. In DNA form, the CDR3 reads TGTGCCAGCAGCTTAGGCCCCTCCTACGAGCAGTACTTC. This codes for CASSLGPSYEQYF.

The chain carries TRBV27 and TRBJ1-2; D is ambiguous. The CDR3 is 15 residues long. V was clipped by 5 bases and J by 3 bases, with 16 bases between them. Germline CDR1 reads MNHEY; CDR2 reads SMNVEV (reference sequence). In DNA, the CDR3 is TGTGCCAGCAGTCCCCGGTTAGCAGTCGACTATGGCTACACCTTC. Protein: CASSPRLAVDYGYTF.

The V gene is TRBV19, the J gene TRBJ2-2, with 12 bases matching TRBD1. The CDR3 is 17 amino acids. The V gene end was trimmed by 8 bases and the J gene end by 4 bases; junction bases not matched to a gene: 11. CDR1 LNHDA and CDR2 SQIVND come from the germline V gene (reference sequence). DNA for the CDR3: TGTGCCAGTGTACTTAGGGGGACAGGGGGCCCCACCGGGGAGCTGTTTTTT. Translated, it gives CASVLRGTGGPTGELFF.

This chain uses TRBV6-5 with TRBJ2-5; D gene uncertain. This CDR3 is 14 amino acids long. Trimming removed 0 bases at V and 5 bases at J, with 10 bases between. The germline gives CDR1 MNHEY, CDR2 SVGAGI. CDR3 nucleotide sequence: TGTGCCAGCAGTTACTCTTCGACTCCGGAGACCCAGTACTTC. Translated, it gives CASSYSSTPETQYF.

The rearrangement links TRBV4-1 to TRBJ1-4, with D unresolved. V lost 4 bases and J 0 bases, leaving 12 bases between the germline ends. Germline CDR1 is MGHRA and CDR2 is YSYEKL. The CDR3 runs to 16 residues. In nucleotides, the CDR3 is TGCGCCAGCAGCCTTCCGGCAGGCGCAACTAATGAAAAACTGTTTTTT. As protein: CASSLPAGATNEKLFF.

The J gene is TRBJ1-4, the V gene TRBV5-1; D call uncertain. CDR3 length equals 16 residues. CDR1 is SGHRS, CDR2 YFSETQ, per germline. Trimming pared 4 bases from V and 7 bases from J, leaving 20 bases between. As DNA, the CDR3 is TGCGCCAGCAGCCCCCGTCGTGGAGGAGGAGGTGAAAAACTGTTTTTT. Protein product: CASSPRRGGGGEKLFF.

The chain carries TRBV4-3 and TRBJ2-3, with 7 bases lining up with TRBD2. The CDR3 runs to 15 residues. J was trimmed by 5 bases and V by 0 bases; bases with no gene match: 5. The germline V gene encodes CDR1 LGHNA and CDR2 YSLEER. CDR3 amino acids: CASSQDGGERDTQYF. For the CDR3, the DNA is TGCGCCAGCAGCCAAGATGGGGGGGAAAGAGATACGCAGTATTTT.

The rearrangement joins TRBV9 to TRBJ1-3, with a weak D call TRBD1 (6 bases). In germline, CDR1 is SGDLS, CDR2 YYNGEE. The CDR3 spans 15 residues. With 2 bases removed from V and 0 bases from J, the gap between germline ends came to 9 bases. CDR3 nucleotide sequence: TGTGCCAGCAGCGTTTTGACAGGCTCTGGAAACACCATATATTTT. This encodes CASSVLTGSGNTIYF.